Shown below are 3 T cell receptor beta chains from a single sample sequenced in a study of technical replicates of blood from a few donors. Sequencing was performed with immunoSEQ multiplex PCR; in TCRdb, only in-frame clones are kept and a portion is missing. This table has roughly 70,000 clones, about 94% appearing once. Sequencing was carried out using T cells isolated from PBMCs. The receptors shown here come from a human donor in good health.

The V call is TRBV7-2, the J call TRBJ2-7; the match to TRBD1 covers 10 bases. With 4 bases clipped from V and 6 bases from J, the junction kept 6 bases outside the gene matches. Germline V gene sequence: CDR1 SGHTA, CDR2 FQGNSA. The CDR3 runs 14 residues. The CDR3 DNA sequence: TGTGCCAGCAGCTACCGGGACAGGGGAATCGAGCAGTACTTC. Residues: CASSYRDRGIEQYF.

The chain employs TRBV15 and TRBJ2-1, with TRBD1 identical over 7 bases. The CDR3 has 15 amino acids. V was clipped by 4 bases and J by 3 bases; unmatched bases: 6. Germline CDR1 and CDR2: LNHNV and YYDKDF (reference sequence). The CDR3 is CATSTTGVDYNEQFF. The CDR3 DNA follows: TGTGCCACCAGCACTACAGGGGTAGACTACAATGAGCAGTTCTTC.

As DNA, the CDR3 is TGTGCCAGCAGCGCCACCAGGACAACTAATGAAAAACTGTTTTTT. Translated: CASSATRTTNEKLFF. This chain connects TRBV6-5 to TRBJ1-4; D gene uncertain. The CDR3 runs to 15 residues. Germline-derived CDR1 and CDR2 are MNHEY and SVGAGI. V dropped 6 bases and J dropped 0 bases, with 11 bases sitting between them.